The entry below describes one TCR beta chain. Its antigen is currently not known. No clone much larger than this one lies a single base away; base qualities are absent. The source of the sample is a study of blood T cell repertoires in COVID-19 (TCRdb year 2020). Background for the entire study: The collaborator samples originated in the United States, Italy and Spain and spanned the acute and convalescent phases of COVID-19. The material from the prospective study consisted of cDNA or gDNA derived from T cells, B-cell-depleted T cells, or PBMCs. The dataset comprised deeply sampled blood TCRbeta repertoires from subjects exposed to, actively infected with, or recovered from COVID-19. The repertoires were made available in a free public database intended to serve as a resource for research on the immune response to SARS-CoV-2. Samples came from the ongoing ImmuneRACE study (first 160 participants) plus 1,254 subjects from 6 global collaborators. A de-identified subject ID, COVID-19 status, age in years and sex were almost always included in the sample metadata. HLA class I and class II types, where available, came from metadata supplied by the sample provider rather than from assay-based typing. Overall study outcomes, separate from this receptor: How much clinical and demographic metadata was included differed by source and by participant, and the metadata was provided uncurated.

TCRbeta CDR3 regions were amplified from genomic DNA by means of the immunoSEQ Assay, a bias-controlled multiplex PCR. The study's own analysis went as follows. Nucleated cell counts per sample were estimated from amplification of reference gene primers within the assay. To quantify the absolute abundance of each unique TCRbeta CDR3 rearrangement, sequence reads were collapsed and filtered. For each sample, productive Simpson clonality was calculated as the square root of Simpson's diversity index across productive rearrangements. TCRdb mirrors the immuneACCESS table, restricted to in-frame sequences. Some clones are absent from its copies; in checked studies, under half trace to an unresolved V gene, and the reason for the others is unknown. The V and J calls and clone size are taken from that table; D and trimming were inferred from the DNA. Here the sample has under 250,000 clones; over 80% occur a single time. About 2.5% of the sample belongs to the ten largest clones.

At one collaborating source in Seattle, patients were enrolled during active infection and were followed longitudinally through the course of disease. Collaborating institutions collected whole blood in K2EDTA tubes following their own protocols. For TCRbeta analysis, collaborators shipped samples as frozen whole blood, isolated PBMCs, or DNA extracted from either of those sample types. The sequence was collected from a man in his thirties or forties with COVID-19, enrolled during active disease. The specimen was peripheral blood.

The sequenced DNA is TGTGCCACCAGTGGGGAGGACAGGGGTTACAATGAGCAGTTCTTC. This encodes CATSGEDRGYNEQFF. The sequence is built from TRBV24-1 and TRBJ2-1; 9 bases in the junction line up with TRBD1. The CDR3 runs 15 residues from the cysteine to the phenylalanine. The only DNA kept is the CDR3, 45 bases in frame from the first base. Germline trimming: 5 bases from V, 4 bases from J; junction bases outside gene matches: 5. Via the germline V gene, CDR1 is KGHDR and CDR2 SFDVKD.